Sequencing of this T cell receptor beta chain was carried out in a study of beta chain features in type 1 diabetes. The CDR3 totals 13 residues. Germline V CDR1 and CDR2: SGHTA, FQGNSA. V was trimmed by 11 bases and J by 3 bases, leaving 15 bases between them. In its sample, this clone was seen a few times. Its antigen is undetermined. On average, the one heparinised blood draw given by each donor was about 120 mL. Via CD45RO/CCR7/CD25/CD127/CD95/CD27, cells of the CD4+ naive, central memory, regulatory and stem cell-like memory subsets were sorted. Every isolated RNA sample was fully reverse transcribed, so sequencing captured expressed TCRB transcripts. Measured with immunoSEQ multiplex PCR; TCRdb has only the in-frame clones, and not every one. The table lists around 360,000 clones, around 12% of them singletons. General observations from the study: Shortening of TCRB CDR3s, moderate but significant, appeared in all four CD4+ subsets of Type 1 diabetes patients. There was a possibility that cDNA sequencing over-represented cells with high TCR expression.

This receptor was obtained from a woman younger than 35 with type 1 diabetes. The gene calls are TRBV7-2 and TRBJ2-3, with D perhaps matching TRBD2 (6 bases). The sample comprised naive CD4+ T cells from blood. CDR3 residues: CALSLGGTDTQYF. In nucleotides, the CDR3 is TGTGCCCTCAGCTTGGGGGGTACAGATACGCAGTATTTT.